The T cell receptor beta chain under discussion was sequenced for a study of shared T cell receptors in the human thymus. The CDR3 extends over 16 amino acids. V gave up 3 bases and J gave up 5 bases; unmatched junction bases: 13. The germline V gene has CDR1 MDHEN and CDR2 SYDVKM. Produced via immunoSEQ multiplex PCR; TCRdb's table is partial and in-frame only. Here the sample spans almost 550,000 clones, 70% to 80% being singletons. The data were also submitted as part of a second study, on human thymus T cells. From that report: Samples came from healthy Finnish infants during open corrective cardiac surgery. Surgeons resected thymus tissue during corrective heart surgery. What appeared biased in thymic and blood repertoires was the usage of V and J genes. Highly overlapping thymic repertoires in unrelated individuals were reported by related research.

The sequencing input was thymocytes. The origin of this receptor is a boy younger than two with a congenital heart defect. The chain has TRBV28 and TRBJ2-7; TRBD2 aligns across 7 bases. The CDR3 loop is CASSFVRRERNNEQYF. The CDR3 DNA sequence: TGTGCCAGCAGTTTTGTGCGGCGGGAGAGGAACAACGAGCAGTACTTC.